The T cell receptor (beta chain) described here comes from a study of blood T cell repertoires in COVID-19. Study information: Donors in the United States, Italy and Spain gave samples during acute or convalescent COVID-19. The analysed material was cDNA or gDNA that came from T cells, B-cell-depleted T cells, or PBMCs.

This clone has only a few counts. Germline lookup yields CDR1 SNHLY and CDR2 FYNNEI. The CDR3 is 12 residues long. The V and J ends lost 3 bases and 7 bases respectively, with 9 bases between them. Per the study methods: Amplified reference gene primers provided the basis for estimating nucleated cell counts. Here immunoSEQ multiplex PCR was the method, and the copy in TCRdb shows in-frame clones only, minus some. The D gene and trimming were derived from the DNA, and the V and J assignments and clone size from that table. The table includes some 140,000 clones, 70% to 85% detected once. This rearrangement joins TRBV2 to TRBJ1-2, with D hard to call. The sample was peripheral blood. This TCR came from a man aged 60 to 69 with acute or convalescent COVID-19. CDR3 coding DNA: TGTGCCAGCAGTGAGGGCTCCAGTGGCTACACCTTC. Protein sequence: CASSEGSSGYTF.